This TCR beta chain was sequenced during a study of technical replicates of blood from a handful of donors. The CDR3 covers 14 residues. Trimming left V 0 bases short and J 2 bases short, with 8 bases between. Per the germline V gene, CDR1 is SGDLS and CDR2 is YYNGEE. Generated by immunoSEQ multiplex PCR, the TCRdb table keeps only in-frame clones and is missing some. This table holds roughly 76,000 clones, roughly 94% found once. Sequenced: T cells isolated from PBMCs. This clonotype was obtained from a human donor in good health. This chain joins TRBV9 and TRBJ1-1; D gene uncertain. The CDR3 spells CASSVGAKNTEAFF. The DNA of the CDR3 is TGTGCCAGCAGCGTAGGGGCGAAAAACACTGAAGCTTTCTTT. The full variable domain, its missing parts supplied by reference TRBV9 and TRBJ1-1, is DSGVTQTPKHLITATGQRVTLRCSPRSGDLSVYWYQQSLDQGLQFLIQYYNGEERAKGNILERFSAQQFPDLHSELNLSSLELGDSALYFCASSVGAKNTEAFFGQGTRLTVV.